This T cell receptor beta chain was sequenced for a study of beta chain features in type 1 diabetes. Overall study results and limits: For Type 1 diabetes patients, all four CD4+ subsets carried TCRB CDR3s that were moderately but significantly shorter.

Of note for this clone: Antigen: not known.

Germline V gene data show CDR1 as MDHEN and CDR2 as SYDVKM. This CDR3 has 17 residues. V lost 1 base and J lost 4; bases outside the gene matches: 8. What was sequenced were expressed TCRB transcripts, since all of the isolated RNA had been reverse transcribed. Generated by immunoSEQ multiplex PCR, the TCRdb table keeps only in-frame clones and is missing some. The sample yields 150,000 to 200,000 clones, under 9.5% seen once. The sequence derives from a man between 18 and 29 years old with type 1 diabetes. The sequenced sample was central memory CD4+ T cells from blood. The rearrangement joins TRBV28 to TRBJ2-5; 11 bases are shared with TRBD1. The CDR3 region is CASSLSVGQGVGETQYF. CDR3 DNA: TGTGCCAGCAGTTTATCGGTGGGACAGGGGGTGGGAGAGACCCAGTACTTC.